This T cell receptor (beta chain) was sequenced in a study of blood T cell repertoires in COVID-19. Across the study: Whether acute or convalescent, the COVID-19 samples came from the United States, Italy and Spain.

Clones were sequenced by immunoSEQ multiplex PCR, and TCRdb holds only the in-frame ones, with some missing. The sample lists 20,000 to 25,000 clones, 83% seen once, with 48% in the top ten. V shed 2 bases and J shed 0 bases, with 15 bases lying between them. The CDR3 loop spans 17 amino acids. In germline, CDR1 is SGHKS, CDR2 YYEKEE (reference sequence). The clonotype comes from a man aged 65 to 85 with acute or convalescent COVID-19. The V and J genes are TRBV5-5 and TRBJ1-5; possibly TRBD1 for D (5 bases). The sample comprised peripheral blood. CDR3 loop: CASSLTGELYSNQPQHF. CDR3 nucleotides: TGTGCCAGCAGCTTAACAGGCGAACTTTATAGCAATCAGCCCCAGCATTTT.